This TCR beta chain was identified in a study of neurological immune-mediated disorders (dated by TCRdb to the late 2010s). Some background on the complete study: Of the roughly 34 multiple sclerosis patients, about 31 had relapsing-remitting MS and 3 had secondary progressive MS. Of the approximately 66 subjects in the cohort, approximately 15 were HAM/TSP patients, around 34 were multiple sclerosis patients, and about 20 were healthy controls. The study compared peripheral blood TCR-beta repertoires of HTLV-I-associated myelopathy (HAM/TSP) patients, multiple sclerosis patients and healthy controls using UMI-based sequencing. Longitudinal samples, technical triplicates and paired sorted CD4+ and CD8+ T-cell subsets, alongside PBMC samples, were included among the 90 to 130 TCR-beta libraries.

This clonotype has ten or more counts. No antigen is known for it. No much larger clonotype is one base removed from it; base qualities were not supplied. To synthesize cDNA, template-switch 5'RACE was performed with a primer carrying a 10-nucleotide random unique molecular identifier so that each TCR transcript was tagged. Over 180 million TCR-beta sequences, covering 15-18 subjects, were produced in each sequencing run. Total RNA was extracted with the RNeasy kit. The KAPA Real-time Library Amplification kit was used to amplify TCR-beta VDJ regions with primers for the TCR constant region and the 5'RACE anchor. A first PCR added sample indexes and Illumina adaptors, and a second PCR then raised library yield. After Ampure bead purification, the roughly 650 bp TCR product was size-selected on a 2% E-gel SizeSelection system. Before pooling, library quality was assessed on a Bioanalyzer, concentration was determined with Qubit, and library quantification was performed with the Kapa Library Quantification kit. An Illumina HiSeq 2500 was used to sequence the libraries paired-end at 2 x 150 bp. To increase sequence diversity, roughly 24-32% phiX was spiked into each library pool. The paper's data handling went like this. The quality-filtered reads were processed with the UMI-based MiGEC pipeline, whose error correction step removed more than 80% of the raw TCR sequences. IMGT germline references were used for alignment of VDJ genes, and clonotypes were defined by a unique CDR3 amino acid sequence together with V-J genes. Clonal expansion, Shannon diversity, and CDR3 relatedness (CalcPairwiseDistances, ClusterSamples) were evaluated with VDJtools, and phylogenetic trees were built with CLCbio workbench. Using coefficient-of-variation modelling across technical triplicates, the study counted a clone as expanded if it had at least 8 unique UMIs. TCRdb's own reprocessing of the public reads used fastp at Q25 and MiXCR and kept productive beta chains. Rows matching on CDR3 protein sequence are summarized as one entry with the most common DNA and genes. For this entry, the V and J calls and clone size follow TCRdb and not the study's own pipeline. This sample holds roughly 65,000 distinct CDR3 sequences; about 4% were observed only once. Jointly, the top ten make up more than 2.5% of the sample.

For unsorted PBMC libraries, 2 million PBMCs were used after storage in RNAlater at -80 degrees C until RNA extraction. Multiple sclerosis patients were enrolled in a US clinical protocol evaluating disease progression by magnetic resonance imaging. PBMCs were separated from peripheral blood using Ficoll-Hypaque density gradient centrifugation and then cryopreserved in liquid nitrogen. What the authors observed across the whole study: No clinical or MRI features were associated with the MS cluster, and the authors said that larger cohorts are needed. TCR clonal expansion was highest in HAM/TSP patients and lowest in MS patients, with MS patients falling below even healthy controls. No identical CDR3 amino acid sequences were shared among expanded clones across subjects, suggesting private TCR-beta repertoires in all groups. In a phylogenetic analysis, the repertoires of 18 out of 34 MS patients fell into a single cluster of related CDR3 sequences, pointing to a possible signature at the repertoire level.

Including cysteine and phenylalanine, the CDR3 has 16 amino acids. Kept here is only the CDR3 DNA, which spans 48 bases and is read in frame from base 1. Based on the germline V gene, the CDR1 and CDR2 sequences are SGHTA and FQGNSA. V sheds 6 bases and J sheds 4 bases, leaving 16 bases between their ends. The receptor was isolated from a man in his fifties or sixties with multiple sclerosis. Sequenced sample: PBMCs. The sequence joins TRBV7-2 to TRBJ1-6, with the D gene not confidently named. In nucleotides, the sequence is TGTGCCAGCAGTCCCCAACCCCCGGGATATAATTCACCCCTCCACTTT. Its protein is CASSPQPPGYNSPLHF.